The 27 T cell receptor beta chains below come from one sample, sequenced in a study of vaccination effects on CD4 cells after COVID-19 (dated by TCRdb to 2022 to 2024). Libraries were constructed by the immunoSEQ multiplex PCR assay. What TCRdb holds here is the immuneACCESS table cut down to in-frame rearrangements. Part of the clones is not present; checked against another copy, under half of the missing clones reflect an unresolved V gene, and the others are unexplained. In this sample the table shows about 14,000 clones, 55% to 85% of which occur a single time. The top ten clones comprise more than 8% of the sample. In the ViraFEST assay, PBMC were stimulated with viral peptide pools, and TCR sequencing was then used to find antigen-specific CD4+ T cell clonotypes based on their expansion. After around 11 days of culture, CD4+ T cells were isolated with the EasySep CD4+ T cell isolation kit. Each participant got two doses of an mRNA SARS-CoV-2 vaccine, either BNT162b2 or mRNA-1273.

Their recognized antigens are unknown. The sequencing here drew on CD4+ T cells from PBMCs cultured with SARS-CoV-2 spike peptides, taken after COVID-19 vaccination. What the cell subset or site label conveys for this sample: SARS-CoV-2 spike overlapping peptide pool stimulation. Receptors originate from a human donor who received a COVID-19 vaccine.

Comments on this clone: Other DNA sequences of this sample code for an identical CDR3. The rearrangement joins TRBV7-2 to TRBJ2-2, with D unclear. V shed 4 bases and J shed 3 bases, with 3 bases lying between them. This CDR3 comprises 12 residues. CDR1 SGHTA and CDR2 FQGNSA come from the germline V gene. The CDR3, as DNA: TGTGCCAGCAGCTCGGACACCGGGGAGCTGTTTTTT. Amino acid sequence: CASSSDTGELFF.

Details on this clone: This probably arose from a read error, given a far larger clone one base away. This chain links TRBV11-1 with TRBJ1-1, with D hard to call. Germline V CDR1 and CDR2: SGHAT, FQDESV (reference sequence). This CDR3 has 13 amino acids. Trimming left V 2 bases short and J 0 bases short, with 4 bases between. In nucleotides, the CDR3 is TGTGCCAGCAGCTTAAAGGTGAACACTGAAGCTTTCTTT. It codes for CASSLKVNTEAFF.

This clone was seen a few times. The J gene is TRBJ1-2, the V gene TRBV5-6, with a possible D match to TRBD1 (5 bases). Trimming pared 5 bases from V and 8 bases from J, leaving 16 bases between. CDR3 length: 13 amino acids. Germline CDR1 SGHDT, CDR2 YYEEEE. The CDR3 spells CASRPQGGAGYTF. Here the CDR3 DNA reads TGTGCCAGCAGACCGCAGGGAGGGGCGGGCTACACCTTC.

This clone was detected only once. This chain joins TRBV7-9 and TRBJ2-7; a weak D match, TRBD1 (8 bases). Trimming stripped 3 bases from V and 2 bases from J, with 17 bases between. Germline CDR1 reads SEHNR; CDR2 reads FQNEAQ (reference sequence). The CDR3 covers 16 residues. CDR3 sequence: CASSLGSGTGTYEQYF. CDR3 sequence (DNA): TGTGCCAGCAGCTTGGGGAGCGGGACAGGAACCTACGAGCAGTACTTC.

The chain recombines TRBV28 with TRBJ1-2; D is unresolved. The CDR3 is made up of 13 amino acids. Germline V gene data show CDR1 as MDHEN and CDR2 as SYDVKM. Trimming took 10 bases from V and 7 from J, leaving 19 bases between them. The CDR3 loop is CATLGPISSGYTF. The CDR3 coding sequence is TGTGCCACCTTAGGGCCAATTAGCAGTGGCTACACCTTC.

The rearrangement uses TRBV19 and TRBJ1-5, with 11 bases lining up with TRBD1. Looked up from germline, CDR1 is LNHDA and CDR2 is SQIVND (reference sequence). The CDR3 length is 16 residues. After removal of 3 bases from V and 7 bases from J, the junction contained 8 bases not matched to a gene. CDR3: CASSIRTGGAGQPQHF. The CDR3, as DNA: TGTGCCAGTAGTATCCGGACAGGGGGCGCCGGGCAGCCCCAGCATTTT.

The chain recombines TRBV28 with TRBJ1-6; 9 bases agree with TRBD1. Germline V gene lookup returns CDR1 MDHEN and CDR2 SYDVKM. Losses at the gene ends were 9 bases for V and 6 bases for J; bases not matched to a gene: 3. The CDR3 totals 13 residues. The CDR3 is CASGTGSNSPLHF. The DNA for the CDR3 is TGTGCCAGTGGGACAGGGAGTAATTCACCCCTCCACTTT.

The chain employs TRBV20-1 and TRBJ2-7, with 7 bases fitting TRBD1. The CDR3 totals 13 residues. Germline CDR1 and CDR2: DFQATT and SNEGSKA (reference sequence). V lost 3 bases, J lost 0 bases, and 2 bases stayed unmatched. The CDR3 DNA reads TGCAGTGCTAGTCCAGGGGGCTCCTACGAGCAGTACTTC. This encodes CSASPGGSYEQYF.

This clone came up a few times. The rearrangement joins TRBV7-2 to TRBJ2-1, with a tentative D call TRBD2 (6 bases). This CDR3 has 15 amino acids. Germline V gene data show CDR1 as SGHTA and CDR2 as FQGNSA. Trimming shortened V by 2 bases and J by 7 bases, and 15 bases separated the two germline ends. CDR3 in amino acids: CASSLSGLQLNEQFF. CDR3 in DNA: TGTGCCAGCAGCTTATCCGGACTACAACTGAATGAGCAGTTCTTC.

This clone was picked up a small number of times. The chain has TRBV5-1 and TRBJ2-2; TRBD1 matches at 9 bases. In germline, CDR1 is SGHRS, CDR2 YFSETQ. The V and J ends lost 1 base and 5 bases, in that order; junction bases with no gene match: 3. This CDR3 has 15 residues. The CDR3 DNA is TGCGCCAGCAGCTTGACAGGGGGCAGTACCGGGGAGCTGTTTTTT. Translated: CASSLTGGSTGELFF. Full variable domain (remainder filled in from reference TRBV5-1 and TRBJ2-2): KAGVTQTPRYLIKTRGQQVTLSCSPISGHRSVSWYQQTPGQGLQFLFEYFSETQRNKGNFPGRFSGRQFSNSRSEMNVSTLELGDSALYLCASSLTGGSTGELFFGEGSRLTVL.

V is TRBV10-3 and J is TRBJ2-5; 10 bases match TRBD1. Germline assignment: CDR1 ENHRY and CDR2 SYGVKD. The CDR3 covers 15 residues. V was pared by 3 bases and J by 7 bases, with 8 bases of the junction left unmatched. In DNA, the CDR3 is TGTGCCATCAGTGAATCCGACAGGGGGCAGGGGACCCAGTACTTC. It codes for CAISESDRGQGTQYF.

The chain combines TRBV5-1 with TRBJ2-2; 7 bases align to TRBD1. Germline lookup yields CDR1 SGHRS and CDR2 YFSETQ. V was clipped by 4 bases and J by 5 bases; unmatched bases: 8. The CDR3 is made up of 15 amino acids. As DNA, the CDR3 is TGCGCCAGCAGCCCCCGGGACAGCTGGACCGGGGAGCTGTTTTTT. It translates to CASSPRDSWTGELFF.

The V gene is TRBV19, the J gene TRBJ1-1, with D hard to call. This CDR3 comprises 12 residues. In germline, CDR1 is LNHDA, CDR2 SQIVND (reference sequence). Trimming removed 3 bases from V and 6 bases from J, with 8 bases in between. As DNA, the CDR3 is TGTGCCAGTAGTATGGGGTCCCCTGAAGCTTTCTTT. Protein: CASSMGSPEAFF. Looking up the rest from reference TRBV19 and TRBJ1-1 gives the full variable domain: DGGITQSPKYLFRKEGQNVTLSCEQNLNHDAMYWYRQDPGQGLRLIYYSQIVNDFQKGDIAEGYSVSREKKESFPLTVTSAQKNPTAFYLCASSMGSPEAFFGQGTRLTVV.

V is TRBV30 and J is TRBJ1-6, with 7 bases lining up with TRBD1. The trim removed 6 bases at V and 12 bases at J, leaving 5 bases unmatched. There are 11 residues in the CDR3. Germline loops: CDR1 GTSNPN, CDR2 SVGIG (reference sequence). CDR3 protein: CACGTVGPLHF. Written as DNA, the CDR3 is TGTGCCTGTGGGACAGTGGGACCCCTCCACTTT.

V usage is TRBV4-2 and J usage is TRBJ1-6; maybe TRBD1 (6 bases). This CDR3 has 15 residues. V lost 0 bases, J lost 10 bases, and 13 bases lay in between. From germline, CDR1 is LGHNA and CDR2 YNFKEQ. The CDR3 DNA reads TGTGCCAGCAGCCAAGATCAAGGGGGTAGCTCACCCCTCCACTTT. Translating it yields CASSQDQGGSSPLHF.

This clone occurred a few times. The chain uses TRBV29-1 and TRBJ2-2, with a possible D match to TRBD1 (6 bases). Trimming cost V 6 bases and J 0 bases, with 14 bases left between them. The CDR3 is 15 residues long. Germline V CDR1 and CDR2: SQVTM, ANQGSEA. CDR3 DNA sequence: TGCAGCGTCAACACAGGGCTGTCGAACACCGGGGAGCTGTTTTTT. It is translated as CSVNTGLSNTGELFF.

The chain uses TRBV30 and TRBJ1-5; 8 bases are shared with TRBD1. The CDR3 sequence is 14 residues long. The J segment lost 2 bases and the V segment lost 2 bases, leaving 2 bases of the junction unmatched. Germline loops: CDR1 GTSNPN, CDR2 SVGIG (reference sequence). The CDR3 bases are TGTGCCTGGAGTCTGGGACAGGGCAATCAGCCCCAGCATTTT. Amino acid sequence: CAWSLGQGNQPQHF.

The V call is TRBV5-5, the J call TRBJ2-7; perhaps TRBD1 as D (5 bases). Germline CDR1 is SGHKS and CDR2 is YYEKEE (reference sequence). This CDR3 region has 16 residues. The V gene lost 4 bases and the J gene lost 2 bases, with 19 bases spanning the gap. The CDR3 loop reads CASSPQGTTYAYEQYF. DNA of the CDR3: TGTGCCAGCAGCCCCCAGGGAACCACCTACGCCTACGAGCAGTACTTC. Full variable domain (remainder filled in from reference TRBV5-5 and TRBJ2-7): DAGVTQSPTHLIKTRGQQVTLRCSPISGHKSVSWYQQVLGQGPQFIFQYYEKEERGRGNFPDRFSARQFPNYSSELNVNALLLGDSALYLCASSPQGTTYAYEQYFGPGTRLTVT.

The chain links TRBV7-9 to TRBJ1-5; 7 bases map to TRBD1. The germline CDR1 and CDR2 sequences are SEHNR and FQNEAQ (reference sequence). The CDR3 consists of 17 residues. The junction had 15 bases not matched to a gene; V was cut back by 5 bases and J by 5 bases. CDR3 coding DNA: TGTGCCAGCAGCCACCCCGGTGAGGAGGGGGCCTATCAGCCCCAGCATTTT. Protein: CASSHPGEEGAYQPQHF.

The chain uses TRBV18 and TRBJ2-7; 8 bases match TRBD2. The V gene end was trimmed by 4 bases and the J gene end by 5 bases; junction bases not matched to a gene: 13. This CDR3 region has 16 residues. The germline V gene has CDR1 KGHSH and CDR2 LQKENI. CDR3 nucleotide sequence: TGTGCCAGCTCACTCGATGAAGCGGGAGTGGGGAACGAGCAGTACTTC. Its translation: CASSLDEAGVGNEQYF.

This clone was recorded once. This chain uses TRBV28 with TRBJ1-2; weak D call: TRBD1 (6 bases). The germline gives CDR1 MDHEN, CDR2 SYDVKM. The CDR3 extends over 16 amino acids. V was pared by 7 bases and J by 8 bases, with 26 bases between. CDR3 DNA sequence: TGTGCCAGCACCCGCCCCAGAAGGACCTCAGGGGAAGGCTACACCTTC. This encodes CASTRPRRTSGEGYTF.

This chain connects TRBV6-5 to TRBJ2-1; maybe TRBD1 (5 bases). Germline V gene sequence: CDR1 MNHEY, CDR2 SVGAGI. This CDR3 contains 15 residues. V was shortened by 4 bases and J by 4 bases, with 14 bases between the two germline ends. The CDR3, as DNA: TGTGCCAGCAGTTCTCAGGGCTTCCATTACAATGAGCAGTTCTTC. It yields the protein CASSSQGFHYNEQFF.

CDR3 protein: CASSLGGSRETQYF. The CDR3 DNA sequence: TGTGCCAGCAGCTTGGGTGGCAGCCGCGAGACCCAGTACTTC. The V call is TRBV5-4, the J call TRBJ2-5, with D unresolved. Between the trimmed V and J ends, which lost 0 bases and 5 bases, there was a span of 11 bases. Germline V lookup: CDR1 SGHNT, CDR2 YYREEE (reference sequence). This CDR3 has 14 amino acids.

This CDR3 reads CASSLARGFTYEQYF. In nucleotides, the CDR3 is TGTGCCAGCAGCTTGGCCCGAGGGTTCACCTACGAGCAGTACTTC. The gene calls are TRBV5-6 and TRBJ2-7, with a possible D match to TRBD2 (5 bases). Trimming removed 0 bases at V and 2 bases at J, with 12 bases between. Germline CDR1 SGHDT, CDR2 YYEEEE. CDR3 size: 15 residues. The full variable domain, rest sourced from reference TRBV5-6 and TRBJ2-7, is DAGVTQSPTHLIKTRGQQVTLRCSPKSGHDTVSWYQQALGQGPQFIFQYYEEEERQRGNFPDRFSGHQFPNYSSELNVNALLLGDSALYLCASSLARGFTYEQYFGPGTRLTVT.

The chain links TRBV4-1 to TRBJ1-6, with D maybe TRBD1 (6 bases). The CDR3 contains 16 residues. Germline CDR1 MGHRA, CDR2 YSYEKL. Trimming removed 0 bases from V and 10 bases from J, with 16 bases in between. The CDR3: CASSQDQSGVGSPLHF. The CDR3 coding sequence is TGCGCCAGCAGCCAAGATCAGTCAGGGGTAGGATCACCCCTCCACTTT.

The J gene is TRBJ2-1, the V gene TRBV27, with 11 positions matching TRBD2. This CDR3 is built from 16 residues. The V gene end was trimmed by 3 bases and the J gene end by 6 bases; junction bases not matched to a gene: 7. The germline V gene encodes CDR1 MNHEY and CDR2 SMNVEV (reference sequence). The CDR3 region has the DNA TGTGCCAGCAGTTTCCTAAGTAGCGGGAGGGCCAATGAGCAGTTCTTC. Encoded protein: CASSFLSSGRANEQFF.

The chain's CDR3 is CAWGGRPNQPQHF. In DNA form, the CDR3 reads TGTGCCTGGGGAGGAAGACCGAATCAGCCCCAGCATTTT. The chain is built from TRBV30 and TRBJ1-5; unclear D gene. Germline V gives CDR1 GTSNPN, CDR2 SVGIG (reference sequence). The CDR3 extends over 13 amino acids. V was cut by 5 bases and J by 4 bases, with 12 bases left in between.